These T cell receptor beta chains were read from a single sample in a study of T cells in Graves' hyperthyroidism and ophthalmopathy. MiXCR, applied by TCRdb to the multiplex PCR reads, yields one record per CDR3 protein. The data contain a few hundred thousand distinct CDR3 sequences, more than 15% of them singletons. The specimen sequenced was blood. The source of these receptors is a woman in her thirties with Graves' hyperthyroidism. Both conserved end residues are part of each CDR3. The order of the fields is D gene, V gene, clone size, J gene, CDR3 DNA, CDR3 protein. D genes are given only for firm matches. A row's size may be missing; if present it is once, few, many or a size class.

>TRBD1|TRBV15|many|TRBJ2-7
TGTGCCACCAGCAGAGATTTTAGGGACAGGGGGTTCTGGGCCTACGAGCAGTACTTC
CATSRDFRDRGFWAYEQYF
>.|TRBV10-3|few|TRBJ1-6
TGTGCCAGCAGTTTATACGTGTATTCACCCCTCCACTTT
CASSLYVYSPLHF
>TRBD2|TRBV4-1|many|TRBJ2-3
TGCGCCAGCAGCCAAACACTAGCGGGAGAGGCAGATACGCAGTATTTT
CASSQTLAGEADTQYF
>.|TRBV7-3|.|TRBJ2-3
TGTGCCAGCAGCCCCATTAGGGGGATAGATACGCAGTATTTT
CASSPIRGIDTQYF
>.|TRBV7-2|many|TRBJ1-2
TGTGCCAGCAGCTTAGTCAGATCTAACTATGGCTACACCTTC
CASSLVRSNYGYTF
>TRBD2|TRBV3-1|few|TRBJ2-2
TGTGCCAGCAGCCAGACTAGCGGGAGGGCCGGGGAGCTGTTTTTT
CASSQTSGRAGELFF
>TRBD1|TRBV5-1|many|TRBJ2-1
TGCGCCAGCACTGGTGTAGGGGGCCACTACAATGAGCAGTTCTTC
CASTGVGGHYNEQFF
>.|TRBV7-9|few|TRBJ1-1
TGTGCCAGCAGCACCCCCGAGACAGAGAACACTGAAGCTTTCTTT
CASSTPETENTEAFF
>.|TRBV3-1|few|TRBJ2-5
TGTGCCAGCAGCCAAGATCGGCTAGCCGGGGAGACCCAGTACTTC
CASSQDRLAGETQYF
>.|TRBV7-3|.|TRBJ2-1
TGTGCCAGCAGCTTAGGGGACTGCTACAATGAGCAGTTCTTC
CASSLGDCYNEQFF
>TRBD1|TRBV12-3/TRBV12-4|many|TRBJ1-5
TGTGCCAGCACCCAAACAGGGGGCCTTAATCAGCCCCAGCATTTT
CASTQTGGLNQPQHF
>TRBD2|TRBV3-1|.|TRBJ2-7
TGTGCCAGCAGCCGTGGACTAGCGGGAGTATTTTCCTACGAGCAGTACTTC
CASSRGLAGVFSYEQYF
>.|TRBV20-1|many|TRBJ2-5
TGCAGTGCGGGGGGCTATCCGGAGGTGGAGACCCAGTACTTC
CSAGGYPEVETQYF
>.|TRBV5-1|.|TRBJ2-1
TGCGCCAGCAGCCCGCTAGTGGGGGCCTACAATGAGCAGTTCTTC
CASSPLVGAYNEQFF
>.|TRBV4-1|few|TRBJ2-3
TGCGCCAGCAGCCAAATTGTGTCGAGCACAGATACGCAGTATTTT
CASSQIVSSTDTQYF
>.|TRBV3-1|many|TRBJ2-3
TGTGCCAGCAGCCAATCGCTTACCACAGATACGCAGTATTTT
CASSQSLTTDTQYF
>TRBD2|TRBV7-2|many|TRBJ2-7
TGTGCCAGCAGCTTAGCGCTAACTAGCGGGAGTCCCCACGAGCAGTACTTC
CASSLALTSGSPHEQYF
>TRBD1|TRBV10-3|.|TRBJ2-5
TGTGCCATCAGTGAGTCGGGTCAGGGGGACGAGACCCAGTACTTC
CAISESGQGDETQYF
>TRBD2|TRBV9|few|TRBJ2-1
TGTGCCAGCAGCGCATACGTCCCGGGACTAGCGGGAGCCAACAATGAGCAGTTCTTC
CASSAYVPGLAGANNEQFF
>TRBD1|TRBV27|few|TRBJ2-1
TGTGCCAGCAGCTTACTCGGGACAGTAAACAATGAGCAGTTCTTC
CASSLLGTVNNEQFF
>TRBD2|TRBV2|.|TRBJ2-1
TGTGCCAGCGAACTAGCGGCCTCCTACAATGAGCAGTTCTTC
CASELAASYNEQFF
>TRBD2|TRBV28|many|TRBJ2-7
TGTGCCAGCAGCGACACTAGCGGGATCTCCTACGAGCAGTACTTC
CASSDTSGISYEQYF
>.|TRBV20-1|once|TRBJ2-7
TGCAGTGCTAGTCCCCTACGGTTCCACGAGCAGTACTTC
CSASPLRFHEQYF
>.|TRBV4-1|.|TRBJ1-3
TGCGCCAGCAGCCACCCTCCAGGGGATTACGGAAACACCATATATTTT
CASSHPPGDYGNTIYF
>.|TRBV18|.|TRBJ2-3
TGTGCCAGCTCACCACCCCAGCCCCACCCAGATACGCAGTATTTT
CASSPPQPHPDTQYF
>TRBD2|TRBV20-1|few|TRBJ2-2
TGCAGTGCAATCACTAGCGGGAGGAACACCGGGGAGCTGTTTTTT
CSAITSGRNTGELFF
>TRBD2|TRBV7-3|.|TRBJ2-2
TGTGCCAGCAGCTTATGGCCCCCGGGTAGCGGGAGAACCGGGGAGCTGTTTTTT
CASSLWPPGSGRTGELFF
>.|TRBV3-1|.|TRBJ2-7
TGTGCCAGCAGCCAACTGGGCTTCTACGAGCAGTACTTC
CASSQLGFYEQYF